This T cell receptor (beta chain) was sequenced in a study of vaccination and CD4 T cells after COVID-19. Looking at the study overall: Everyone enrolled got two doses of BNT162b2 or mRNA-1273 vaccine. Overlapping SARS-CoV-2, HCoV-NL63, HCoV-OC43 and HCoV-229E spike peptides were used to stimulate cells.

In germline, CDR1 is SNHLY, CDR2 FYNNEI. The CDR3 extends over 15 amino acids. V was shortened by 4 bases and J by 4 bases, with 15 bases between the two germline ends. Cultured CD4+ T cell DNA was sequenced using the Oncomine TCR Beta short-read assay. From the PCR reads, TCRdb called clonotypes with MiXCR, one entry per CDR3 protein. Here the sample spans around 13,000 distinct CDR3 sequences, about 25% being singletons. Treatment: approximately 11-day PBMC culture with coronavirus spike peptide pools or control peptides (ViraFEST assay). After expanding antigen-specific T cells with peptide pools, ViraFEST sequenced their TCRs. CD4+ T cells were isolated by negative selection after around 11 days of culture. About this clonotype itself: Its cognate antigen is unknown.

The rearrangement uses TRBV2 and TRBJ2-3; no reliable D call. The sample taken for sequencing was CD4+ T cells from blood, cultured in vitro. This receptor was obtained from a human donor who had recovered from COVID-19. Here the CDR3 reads CASSANDNEPDTQYF. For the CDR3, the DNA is TGTGCCAGCAGTGCAAACGACAATGAACCAGATACGCAGTATTTT.